This T cell receptor beta chain was retrieved from a study of PD-L1 blockade in urothelial cancer. Germline values: CDR1 ENHRY, CDR2 SYGVKD. The V end lost 9 bases, the J end lost 2 bases, and 5 bases lay between the germline ends. The CDR3 length is 12 residues. TCRdb keeps only in-frame clones here, not all; method: immunoSEQ multiplex PCR. This repertoire shows tens of thousands of clones, around three quarters found once; its top ten account for over 3.5%. The starting material was PBMCs, obtained around atezolizumab (anti-PD-L1) treatment. The source of this sequence is a man aged 65-85 years with urothelial cancer. The chain joins TRBV10-3 to TRBJ2-6; D gene unclear. This CDR3 reads CAIEAGANVLTF. The DNA of the CDR3 is TGTGCCATAGAGGCTGGGGCCAACGTCCTGACTTTC.